Shown below are 17 T cell receptor beta chains from a single sample sequenced in a study of T cells after yellow fever vaccination. TCRdb processed the 5' RACE reads anew with MiXCR; each CDR3 protein has one entry. The sample contains 400,000 or so distinct CDR3 sequences, approximately 19% of which appear only once. The sequencing used PBMCs, collected before the yellow fever booster vaccination. These receptors were obtained from a man between 18 and 29 years old who received the YFV17D yellow fever vaccine.

The genes are TRBV15 and TRBJ1-6, with D maybe TRBD1 (6 bases). Per germline, CDR1 LNHNV and CDR2 YYDKDF (reference sequence). The CDR3 is made up of 17 amino acids. V was trimmed by 1 base and J by 7 bases, leaving 17 bases between them. In DNA, the CDR3 is TGTGCCACCAGCAGAGTTTTCGGTACAGGGAGGAATTCACCCCTCCACTTT. Translating gives CATSRVFGTGRNSPLHF.

The rearrangement uses TRBV5-1 and TRBJ1-2; the D is unclear. The CDR3 loop spans 15 amino acids. Germline values: CDR1 SGHRS, CDR2 YFSETQ. V shed 5 bases and J shed 0 bases, with 14 bases lying between them. CDR3 DNA: TGCGCCAGCAGGCACGTTACGGAAGCTAACTATGGCTACACCTTC. Protein sequence: CASRHVTEANYGYTF.

This clonotype was seen a handful of times. V gene TRBV5-1 combines with J gene TRBJ2-1; 10 positions match TRBD2. With 4 bases clipped from V and 8 bases from J, the junction kept 9 bases outside the gene matches. The germline CDR1 and CDR2 sequences are SGHRS and YFSETQ. The CDR3 has 15 amino acids. CDR3 bases: TGCGCCAGCAGCCTGCTAGCGGGGGCAGTGGATGAGCAGTTCTTC. This gives the protein CASSLLAGAVDEQFF.

This clonotype has just a few counts. The chain recombines TRBV4-1 with TRBJ2-3; D is unclear. The CDR3 spans 16 residues. Germline V gene data show CDR1 as MGHRA and CDR2 as YSYEKL. V was shortened by 4 bases and J by 5 bases, with 19 bases between the two germline ends. The CDR3 sequence: CASSPSRDGEEDTQYF. The CDR3 bases are TGCGCCAGCAGCCCCAGTAGGGATGGTGAGGAAGATACGCAGTATTTT.

This clonotype was observed at least ten times. The chain has TRBV5-6 and TRBJ2-1; D perhaps matches TRBD1 (6 bases). V shed 0 bases and J shed 6 bases, with 10 bases lying between them. CDR3 length equals 14 residues. Germline V gene sequence: CDR1 SGHDT, CDR2 YYEEEE. CDR3: CASSLVQGANEQFF. The CDR3 nucleotides are TGTGCCAGCAGCTTGGTACAGGGAGCCAATGAGCAGTTCTTC.

This chain links TRBV4-1 with TRBJ2-3, with TRBD2 as a possible D gene (5 bases). The CDR3 runs 15 residues. V was trimmed by 1 base and J by 2 bases, leaving 10 bases between them. CDR1 and CDR2 (germline): MGHRA, YSYEKL. DNA of the CDR3: TGCGCCAGCAGCCAAGTAGGACTCTCCACAGATACGCAGTATTTT. Its protein is CASSQVGLSTDTQYF.

This clonotype has a count of ten or more. V gene TRBV4-3 combines with J gene TRBJ1-3; D is undetermined. The CDR3 is 14 amino acids. The germline V and J ends were trimmed by 1 base and 3 bases, with 7 bases remaining between them. CDR1 is LGHNA and CDR2 is YSLEER in the germline V gene. The CDR3 coding sequence is TGCGCCAGCAGCCAAGTTTACGGTGGAAACACCATATATTTT. Its translation: CASSQVYGGNTIYF.

This chain connects TRBV5-1 to TRBJ2-7; 8 bases line up with TRBD1. This CDR3 is built from 15 residues. V lost 4 bases, J lost 3 bases, and 9 bases stayed unmatched. Germline assignment: CDR1 SGHRS and CDR2 YFSETQ. The CDR3 sequence: CASSRGQAEIYEQYV. As DNA, the CDR3 is TGCGCCAGCAGCCGGGGACAGGCCGAAATCTACGAGCAGTACGTC.

V gene TRBV10-3 combines with J gene TRBJ2-3; the D gene is possibly TRBD2 (5 bases). The length of the CDR3 is 16 residues. V was trimmed by 3 bases and J by 4 bases, leaving 17 bases between them. CDR1 ENHRY and CDR2 SYGVKD come from the germline V gene. CDR3 bases: TGTGCCATCAGTGACCTGACTAAAGGGTTGCCAGATACGCAGTATTTT. Translation gives CAISDLTKGLPDTQYF.

The chain links TRBV5-1 to TRBJ2-2; D remains ambiguous. The germline V and J ends were trimmed by 0 bases and 6 bases, with 9 bases remaining between them. CDR1 and CDR2 from the germline V gene are SGHRS and YFSETQ. The CDR3 is made up of 14 amino acids. The CDR3 nucleotides read TGCGCCAGCAGCTTGGGAGAATCCTCCGGGGAGCTGTTTTTT. Protein product: CASSLGESSGELFF.

This clonotype was observed a few times. The J gene is TRBJ2-5, the V gene TRBV7-9; a possible D gene is TRBD1 (5 bases). Trimming took off 1 base at V and 7 bases at J, with 13 bases between the two ends. This CDR3 contains 14 residues. Germline assignment: CDR1 SEHNR and CDR2 FQNEAQ (reference sequence). The CDR3 sequence: CASSLVTVKGTQYF. CDR3 coding DNA: TGTGCCAGCAGCTTAGTGACAGTCAAGGGGACCCAGTACTTC.

This clonotype occurred a few times. This rearrangement joins TRBV6-5 to TRBJ2-5; possible D gene TRBD1, 6 bases. Germline V gene data show CDR1 as MNHEY and CDR2 as SVGAGI. This CDR3 is 13 amino acids long. V was shortened by 6 bases and J by 3 bases, with 11 bases between the two germline ends. The CDR3 DNA sequence: TGTGCCAGCAGAGGGACATCTGAAGAGACCCAGTACTTC. This sequence encodes CASRGTSEETQYF.

This chain links TRBV7-8 with TRBJ2-3; 12 bases map to TRBD2. Germline CDR1 reads SGHVS; CDR2 reads FQNEAQ. V gave up 3 bases and J gave up 2 bases; unmatched junction bases: 3. The CDR3 has 16 amino acids. The CDR3 DNA sequence: TGTGCCAGCAGCTTCGGACTAGCGGGGACCACAGATACGCAGTATTTT. Its protein is CASSFGLAGTTDTQYF.

This chain connects TRBV7-2 to TRBJ2-2; 7 bases match TRBD2. The CDR3 spans 15 residues. Per germline, CDR1 SGHTA and CDR2 FQGNSA. Losses at the gene ends were 6 bases for V and 0 bases for J; bases not matched to a gene: 4. The CDR3 DNA sequence: TGTGCCAGCAGGGGGCTAGCGGCGAACACCGGGGAGCTGTTTTTT. Its translation: CASRGLAANTGELFF.

The chain has TRBV20-1 and TRBJ2-1, with TRBD2 matching 10 bases. CDR3 size: 16 residues. V was pared by 1 base and J by 4 bases, with 7 bases of the junction left unmatched. Looked up from germline, CDR1 is DFQATT and CDR2 is SNEGSKA (reference sequence). CDR3 region: CSARGDSGGRYNEQFF. CDR3 nucleotides: TGCAGTGCTAGAGGGGATAGCGGGGGGCGTTACAATGAGCAGTTCTTC.

V gene TRBV7-9 combines with J gene TRBJ1-5; D is ambiguous. Germline V lookup: CDR1 SEHNR, CDR2 FQNEAQ (reference sequence). CDR3 length: 13 residues. V lost 5 bases to trimming and J lost 5 bases, with 10 bases between them. Written as DNA, the CDR3 is TGTGCCAGCAGCGCTCTCAGCGATCAGCCCCAGCATTTT. Residues: CASSALSDQPQHF.

This clonotype has only a few counts. J is TRBJ2-3 and V is TRBV6-5; D remains unclear. There are 17 residues in the CDR3. Trimming took off 6 bases at V and 3 bases at J, with 22 bases between the two ends. The germline V gene encodes CDR1 MNHEY and CDR2 SVGAGI. CDR3 sequence: CASSPRGLGSRTDTQYF. The CDR3 region has the DNA TGTGCCAGCAGCCCCCGAGGATTGGGGTCCCGGACAGATACGCAGTATTTT.